Listed below are T cell receptor beta chains from one sample, sequenced in a study of blood T cell repertoires in COVID-19. Method: immunoSEQ multiplex PCR; TCRdb's copy keeps in-frame clones and lacks some. There are nearly 250,000 clones in the sample; approximately 85% occur only once, and 9.1% lies in the top ten. The sequenced sample consisted of PBMCs or T cells enriched from blood (not recorded which). These receptors originate from a woman between 45 and 65 years old with acute COVID-19. Both conserved end residues are part of each CDR3. Each record gives: J gene, V gene, clone size, D gene, CDR3 DNA, CDR3 protein. D genes are given only for firm matches. Only part of the rows carry a size: once, few, many, or a class if the clone is expanded.

TRBJ1-1	TRBV12-3/TRBV12-4	once	TRBD1	TGTGCCAGCAGGTTGGGACAGCTTGAAGCTTTCTTT	CASRLGQLEAFF
TRBJ1-3	TRBV6-5	.	.	TGTGCCAGCAGTTACTCGCAGGTCTCTGGAAACACCATATATTTT	CASSYSQVSGNTIYF
TRBJ2-1	TRBV9	.	TRBD1	TGTGCCAGCAGCGCCCGGGACAGGGTTGATGAGCAGTTCTTC	CASSARDRVDEQFF
TRBJ1-5	TRBV6-1	.	.	TGTGCCAGCAGTGAAATGCAAGGGGCGAACAATCAGCCCCAGCATTTT	CASSEMQGANNQPQHF
TRBJ2-7	TRBV9	few	.	TGTGCCAGCAGCGTAGGAACACCGGGGGACTACGAGCAGTACTTC	CASSVGTPGDYEQYF
TRBJ1-6	TRBV19	.	.	TGTGCCAGTAGTCGCGAGATGAGCTCCTATAATTCACCCCTCCACTTT	CASSREMSSYNSPLHF
TRBJ1-5	TRBV21-1	once	.	TGTGCCAGCAGTCACGGGGGTTTGGGTAATCAGCCCCAGCATTTT	CASSHGGLGNQPQHF
TRBJ1-2	TRBV10-3	.	TRBD1	TGTGCCATCACCTCCGGACAGGGGGAGAATGGCTACACCTTC	CAITSGQGENGYTF
TRBJ1-2	TRBV10-3	.	.	TGTGCCATCAGTGTAGGCGAGGGAGCGAGAGGCTACACCTTC	CAISVGEGARGYTF
TRBJ1-5	TRBV6-2/TRBV6-3	.	.	TGTGCCAGCAGTAGGAGCCAAAACAATCAGCCCCAGCATTTT	CASSRSQNNQPQHF
TRBJ2-2	TRBV10-2	.	.	TGCGCCAGCAGTGAGCCGGAACAGGGTTACACCGGGGAGCTGTTTTTT	CASSEPEQGYTGELFF
TRBJ2-1	TRBV7-3	.	TRBD1	TGTGCCAGCAGCTCCTCCGGGACAGAGAACGGGCTGTTCTTC	CASSSSGTENGLFF
TRBJ2-5	TRBV3-1/TRBV3-2	.	.	TGTGCCAGCAGCCAAACTCAGACTAGGGAGACCCAGTACTTC	CASSQTQTRETQYF
TRBJ2-5	TRBV27	.	.	TGTGCCAGCAGTTTGACAGCGCAAGAGACCCAGTACTTC	CASSLTAQETQYF
TRBJ1-5	TRBV19	.	TRBD1	TGTGCCAGTAGCCCCCTCCGACAGGGGTTTCGGAATCAGCCCCAGCATTTT	CASSPLRQGFRNQPQHF
TRBJ1-4	TRBV19	.	.	TGTGCCAGTAGTATAACAGAAACTGCAACTAATGAAAAACTGTTTTTT	CASSITETATNEKLFF
TRBJ2-3	TRBV10-3	.	TRBD1	TGTGCCATCAGTTCGACAGGGTGGTCAGATACGCAGTATTTT	CAISSTGWSDTQYF
TRBJ2-1	TRBV9	.	.	TGTGCCAGCAGCGTAGTCGGCTCGGCCGGAGATGAGCAGTTCTTC	CASSVVGSAGDEQFF
TRBJ1-2	TRBV6-5	.	.	TGTGCCAGCTGTCCTATCTATAACTATGGCTACACCTTC	CASCPIYNYGYTF
TRBJ2-2	TRBV21-1	.	.	TGTGCCAGCAGCTCGCCCCGGACAGGGATACCCGGGGAGCTGTTTTTT	CASSSPRTGIPGELFF
TRBJ1-2	TRBV7-9	.	.	TGTGCCAGCAGCTTAGTTGGGCAGGGGCATGGCTACACCTTC	CASSLVGQGHGYTF
TRBJ1-6	TRBV19	.	.	TGTGCCAGTAGTACGAAAGGGGCCCCTACGAATTCACCCCTCCACTTT	CASSTKGAPTNSPLHF
TRBJ2-2	TRBV9	.	.	TGTGCCAGCAGCCTCCGGACAGCTCCGTGGACCGGGGAGCTGTTTTTT	CASSLRTAPWTGELFF
TRBJ1-1	TRBV2	.	.	TGTGCCAGCAGTGGTGAGGTGAACACTGAAGCTTTCTTT	CASSGEVNTEAFF
TRBJ2-3	TRBV7-8	.	TRBD2	TGTGCCAGCAGCTCTAGCGGGGGGGTCACAGATACGCAGTATTTT	CASSSSGGVTDTQYF
TRBJ1-4	TRBV6-5	.	.	TGTGCCAGCAGAAACACAGGGAGTCGGGAAAAACTGTTTTTT	CASRNTGSREKLFF
TRBJ1-2	TRBV11-2	.	.	TGTGCCAGCAGCTTAGCCTTTACACCCTATGGCTACACCTTC	CASSLAFTPYGYTF
TRBJ2-7	TRBV5-4	.	.	TGTGCCAGCAGCGGGGAGGGGGGCGAGCAGTACTTC	CASSGEGGEQYF